A selection of T cell receptor beta chains follows, all from one sample in a study of blood T cell repertoires in COVID-19. Measured with immunoSEQ multiplex PCR; TCRdb has only the in-frame clones, and not every one. The table records about 170,000 clones, approximately 84% of them present only once. The material sequenced was peripheral blood. The receptor set was obtained from a man aged 40-50 years who had recovered from COVID-19. The CDR3 runs from the conserved cysteine through the conserved F or W. The D gene is left open where the match is weak. Size is stated for part of the rows, as once, few or many counts, or as a class when the clone is expanded.

v_call	d_call	clone_size	j_call	cdr3_nt	cdr3_aa
TRBV2	TRBD2	NA	TRBJ2-1	TGTGCCACCTCCCGGGTAGCGGGGGGGCAGAGCTCCTACAATGAGCAGTTCTTC	CATSRVAGGQSSYNEQFF
TRBV19	NA	NA	TRBJ1-4	TGTGCCAGTAGATCAAATGAAAAACTGTTTTTT	CASRSNEKLFF
TRBV6-6	TRBD2	few	TRBJ2-3	TGTGCCAGCAGTTGGACTAGCGGGGGTTCCTCGGATACGCAGTATTTT	CASSWTSGGSSDTQYF
TRBV11-3	NA	NA	TRBJ2-5	TGTGCCAGCAGCTTAGATCTCGGGGGGCCACAAGAGACCCAGTACTTC	CASSLDLGGPQETQYF
TRBV30	NA	few	TRBJ1-1	TGTGCCTGGAGGACGCGGGGGACGGGAACAGCTTTCTTT	CAWRTRGTGTAFF
TRBV7-2	TRBD2	NA	TRBJ2-5	TGTGCCAGCAGCTTAGATGGCGGGGGACAAGAGACCCAGTACTTC	CASSLDGGGQETQYF
TRBV12-3/TRBV12-4	NA	few	TRBJ1-1	TGTGCCAGCAGCCCCGACACTGAAGCTTTCTTT	CASSPDTEAFF
TRBV4-3	NA	NA	TRBJ1-6	TGCGCCAGCAGCCAAGAGGTCGTTACAGGTCGGGCTTCACCCCTCCACTTT	CASSQEVVTGRASPLHF
TRBV15	NA	NA	TRBJ2-7	TGTGCCACCAGCAGAGATCGGGGAAACTCCTACGAGCAGTACTTC	CATSRDRGNSYEQYF
TRBV24-1	TRBD2	once	TRBJ2-1	TGTGCCACCAGCGGGGGGGGTCGGAATGAGCAGTTCTTC	CATSGGGRNEQFF
TRBV11-3	NA	NA	TRBJ2-3	TGTGCCAGCAGCTTAGGCCCGGGGGAAGATACGCAGTATTTT	CASSLGPGEDTQYF